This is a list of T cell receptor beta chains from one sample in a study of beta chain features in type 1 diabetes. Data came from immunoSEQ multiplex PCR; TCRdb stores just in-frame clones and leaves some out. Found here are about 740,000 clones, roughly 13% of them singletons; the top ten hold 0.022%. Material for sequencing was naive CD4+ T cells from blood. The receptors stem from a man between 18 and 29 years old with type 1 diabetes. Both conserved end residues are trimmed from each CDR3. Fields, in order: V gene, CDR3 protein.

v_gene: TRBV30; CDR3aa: AWSRWASNQPQH
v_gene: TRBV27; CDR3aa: ASFPLRQGGDNSPLH
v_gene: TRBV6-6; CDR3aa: ASTQAGDPAKNIQY
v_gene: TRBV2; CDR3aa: ASSELALATPDTQY
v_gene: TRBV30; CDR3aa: AWSVQAWRSGSPLH
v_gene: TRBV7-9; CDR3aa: ASSQGLTTDTQY
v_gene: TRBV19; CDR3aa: ASSIIGNSYEQY
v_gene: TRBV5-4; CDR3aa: ASSLVTSMTANTEAF
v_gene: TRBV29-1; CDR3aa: SVHPQGRNTEAF
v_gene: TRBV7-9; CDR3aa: ASSLDPPRPLAKNIQY
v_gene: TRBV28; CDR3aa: ASSSRVYEQY
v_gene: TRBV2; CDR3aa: ALQWGDETYNEQF
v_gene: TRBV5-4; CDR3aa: ASSLEPNYNEQF
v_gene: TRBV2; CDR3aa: ASSEDATNEKLF
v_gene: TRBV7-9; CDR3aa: ASSLVPGGMETQY
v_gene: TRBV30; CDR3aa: AWNPAGGPGYGYT
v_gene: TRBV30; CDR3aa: AWTDRGGLVSPLH
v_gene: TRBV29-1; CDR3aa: SVAGQGIHEQY
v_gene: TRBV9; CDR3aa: ASSVEMGQLFTDTQY
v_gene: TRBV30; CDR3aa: AGLPGQGISGANVLT
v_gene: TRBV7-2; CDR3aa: ASSLWPSGGTQY
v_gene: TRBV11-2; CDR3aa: ASSLDQLRNTEAF
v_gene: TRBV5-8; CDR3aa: ASNAEYSSYGYT
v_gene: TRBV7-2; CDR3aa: ASSLQSNQPQH
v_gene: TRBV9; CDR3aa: ASSVGGNSNQPQH
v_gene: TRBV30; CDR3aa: AWWTVHSTDTQY
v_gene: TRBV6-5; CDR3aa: ASSYGRKPYEQY
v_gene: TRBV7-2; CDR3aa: ASSVSWSPLH
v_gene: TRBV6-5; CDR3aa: ASSYRASYEQY
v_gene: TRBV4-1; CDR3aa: ASSPRGAVTGELF
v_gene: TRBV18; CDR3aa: ASSPRLNTEAF